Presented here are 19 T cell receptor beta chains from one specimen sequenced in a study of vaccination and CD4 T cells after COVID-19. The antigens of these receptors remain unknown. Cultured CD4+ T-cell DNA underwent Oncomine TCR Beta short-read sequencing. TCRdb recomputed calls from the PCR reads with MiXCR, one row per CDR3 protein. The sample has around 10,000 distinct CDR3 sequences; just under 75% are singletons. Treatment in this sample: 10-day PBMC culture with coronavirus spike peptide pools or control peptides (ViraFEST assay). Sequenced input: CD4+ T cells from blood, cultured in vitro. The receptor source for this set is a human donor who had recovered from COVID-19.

CDR3 in DNA: TGTGCCAGCAACGAATGGGGGGCACCCCGAAACACTGAAGCTTTCTTT. Encoded protein: CASNEWGAPRNTEAFF. This chain links TRBV7-3 with TRBJ1-1, with D possibly being TRBD1 (6 bases). The length of the CDR3 is 16 residues. V lost 7 bases and J 2 bases, leaving 20 bases between the germline ends. CDR1 SGHTA and CDR2 FQGTGA come from the germline V gene.

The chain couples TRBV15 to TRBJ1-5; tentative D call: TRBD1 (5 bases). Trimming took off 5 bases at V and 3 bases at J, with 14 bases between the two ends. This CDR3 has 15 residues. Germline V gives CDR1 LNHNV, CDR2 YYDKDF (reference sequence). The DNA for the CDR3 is TGTGCCACCAGCGCCCAACCAGGGACCAATCAGCCCCAGCATTTT. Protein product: CATSAQPGTNQPQHF.

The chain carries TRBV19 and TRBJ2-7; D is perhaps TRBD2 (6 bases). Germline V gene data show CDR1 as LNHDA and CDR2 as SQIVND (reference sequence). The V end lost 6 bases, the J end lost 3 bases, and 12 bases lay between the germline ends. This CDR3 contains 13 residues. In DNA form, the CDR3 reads TGTGCCAGTAGCACCGGGACTTTCTACGAGCAGTACTTC. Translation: CASSTGTFYEQYF.

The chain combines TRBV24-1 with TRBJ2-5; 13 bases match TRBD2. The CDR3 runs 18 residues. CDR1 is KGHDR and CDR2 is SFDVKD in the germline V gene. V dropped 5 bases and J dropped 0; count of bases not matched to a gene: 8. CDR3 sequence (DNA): TGTGCCACCAGTGTCACTAGCGGGAGGGATGGGTACCAAGAGACCCAGTACTTC. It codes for CATSVTSGRDGYQETQYF.

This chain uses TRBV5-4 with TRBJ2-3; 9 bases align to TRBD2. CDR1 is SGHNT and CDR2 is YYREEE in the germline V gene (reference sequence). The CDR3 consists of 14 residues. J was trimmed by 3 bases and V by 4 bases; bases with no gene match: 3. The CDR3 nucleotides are TGTGCCAGCAGCCCAGCGGGAGGTACAGATACGCAGTATTTT. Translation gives CASSPAGGTDTQYF.

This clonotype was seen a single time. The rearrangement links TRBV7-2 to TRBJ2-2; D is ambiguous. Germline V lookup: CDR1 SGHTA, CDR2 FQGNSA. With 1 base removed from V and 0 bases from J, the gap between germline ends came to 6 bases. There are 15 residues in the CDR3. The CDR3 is CASSLVPSNTGELFF. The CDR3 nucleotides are TGTGCCAGCAGCTTAGTACCCTCGAACACCGGGGAGCTGTTTTTT. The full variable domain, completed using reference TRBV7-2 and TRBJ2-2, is GAGVSQSPSNKVTEKGKDVELRCDPISGHTALYWYRQSLGQGLEFLIYFQGNSAPDKSGLPSDRFSAERTGGSVSTLTIQRTQQEDSAVYLCASSLVPSNTGELFFGEGSRLTVL.

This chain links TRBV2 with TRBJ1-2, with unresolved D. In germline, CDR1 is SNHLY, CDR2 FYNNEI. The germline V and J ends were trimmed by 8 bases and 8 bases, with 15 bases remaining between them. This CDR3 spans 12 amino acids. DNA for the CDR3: TGTGCCAGCCGCCCCGCGTCGGGCGGCTACACCTTC. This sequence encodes CASRPASGGYTF.

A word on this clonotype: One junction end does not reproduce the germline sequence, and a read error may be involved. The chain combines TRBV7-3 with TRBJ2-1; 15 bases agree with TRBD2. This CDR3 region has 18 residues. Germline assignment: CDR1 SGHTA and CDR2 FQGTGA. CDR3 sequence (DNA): TGTGCCAGCAGCTTCACCGGGACTAGCGGGAGGAATGTCAATCAGCAGTTCTTC. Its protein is CASSFTGTSGRNVNQQFF.

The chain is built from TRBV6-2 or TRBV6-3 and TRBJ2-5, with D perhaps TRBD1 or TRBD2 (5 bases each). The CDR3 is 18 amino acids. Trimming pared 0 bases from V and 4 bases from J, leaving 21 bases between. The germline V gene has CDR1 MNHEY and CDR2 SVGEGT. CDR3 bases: TGTGCCAGCAGTTACTCGATTTCTCCGGGTGGGGGTCGAGAGACCCAGTACTTC. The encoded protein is CASSYSISPGGGRETQYF.

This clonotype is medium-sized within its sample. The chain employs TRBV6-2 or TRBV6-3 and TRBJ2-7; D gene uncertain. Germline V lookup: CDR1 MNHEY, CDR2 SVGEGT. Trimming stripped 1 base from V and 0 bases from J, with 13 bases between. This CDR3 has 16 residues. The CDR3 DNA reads TGTGCCAGCAGTTACTTTTCACCCTTAAACTCCTACGAGCAGTACTTC. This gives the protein CASSYFSPLNSYEQYF.

CDR3 nucleotides: TGCAGCGTTGAACAAGGGGCGACGGGGGCCGGGGAGCTGTTTTTT. Translation gives CSVEQGATGAGELFF. The chain carries TRBV29-1 and TRBJ2-2, with a weak D call TRBD2 (6 bases). The germline gives CDR1 SQVTM, CDR2 ANQGSEA. Trimming stripped 2 bases from V and 6 bases from J, with 16 bases between. There are 15 residues in the CDR3.

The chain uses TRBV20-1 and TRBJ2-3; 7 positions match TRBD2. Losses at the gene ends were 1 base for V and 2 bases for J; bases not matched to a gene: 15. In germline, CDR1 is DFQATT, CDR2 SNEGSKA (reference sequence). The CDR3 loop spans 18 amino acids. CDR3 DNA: TGCAGTGCTAGAGCACGGACTAGTTGGCTTCCCTTCACAGATACGCAGTATTTT. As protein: CSARARTSWLPFTDTQYF.

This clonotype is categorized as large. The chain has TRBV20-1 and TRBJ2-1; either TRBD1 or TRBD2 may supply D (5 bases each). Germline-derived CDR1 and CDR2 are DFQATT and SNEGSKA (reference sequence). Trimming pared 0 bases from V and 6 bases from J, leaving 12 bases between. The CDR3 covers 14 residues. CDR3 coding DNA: TGCAGTGCTAGAGATGGGGGAGATCCCAATGAGCAGTTCTTC. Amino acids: CSARDGGDPNEQFF.

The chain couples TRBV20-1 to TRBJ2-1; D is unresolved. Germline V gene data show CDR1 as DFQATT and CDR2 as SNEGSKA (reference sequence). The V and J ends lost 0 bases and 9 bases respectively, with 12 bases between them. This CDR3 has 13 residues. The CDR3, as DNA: TGCAGTGCTAGAGATATGGGTCGGGCTGAGCAGTTCTTC. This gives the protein CSARDMGRAEQFF.

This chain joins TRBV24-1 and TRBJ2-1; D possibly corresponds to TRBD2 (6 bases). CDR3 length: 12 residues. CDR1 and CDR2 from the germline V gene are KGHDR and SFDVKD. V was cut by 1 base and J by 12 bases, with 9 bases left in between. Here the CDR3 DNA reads TGTGCCACCAGTGATTTTATGGGGGGGCAGTTCTTC. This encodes CATSDFMGGQFF.

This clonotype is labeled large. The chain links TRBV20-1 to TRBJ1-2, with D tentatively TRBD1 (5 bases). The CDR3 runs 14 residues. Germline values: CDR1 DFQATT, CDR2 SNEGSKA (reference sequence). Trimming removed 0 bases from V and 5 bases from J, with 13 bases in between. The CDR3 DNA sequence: TGCAGTGCTAGAGATTTACGGGGGTCTTATGGCTACACCTTC. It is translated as CSARDLRGSYGYTF.

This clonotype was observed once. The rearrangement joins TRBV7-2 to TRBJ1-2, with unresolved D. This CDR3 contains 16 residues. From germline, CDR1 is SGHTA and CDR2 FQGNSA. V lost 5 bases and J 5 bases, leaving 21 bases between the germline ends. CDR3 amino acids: CASSISVGHSIYGYTF. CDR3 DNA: TGTGCCAGCAGCATTAGCGTTGGCCACAGCATTTATGGCTACACCTTC.

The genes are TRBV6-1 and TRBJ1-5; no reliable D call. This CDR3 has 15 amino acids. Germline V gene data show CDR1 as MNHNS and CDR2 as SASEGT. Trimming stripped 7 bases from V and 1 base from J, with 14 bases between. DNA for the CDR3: TGTGCCAGCACCTCTCTCCGGGGAAGCAATCAGCCCCAGCATTTT. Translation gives CASTSLRGSNQPQHF.

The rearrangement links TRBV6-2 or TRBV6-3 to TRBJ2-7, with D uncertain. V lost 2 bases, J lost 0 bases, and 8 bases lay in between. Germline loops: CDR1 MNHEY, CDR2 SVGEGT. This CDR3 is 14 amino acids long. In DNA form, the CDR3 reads TGTGCCAGCAGTTACAGAGAGCGCTCCTACGAGCAGTACTTC. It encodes CASSYRERSYEQYF.